The T cell receptor (beta chain) under discussion was sequenced for a study of blood T cells in healthy people across ages (dated by TCRdb to the mid-2010s). Broadly, across the study: In model experiments, template switching captured roughly one uniquely barcoded TCR beta cDNA molecule for every two T cells. To track age-related changes in TCR beta repertoire diversity, the study relied on deep sequencing normalized with unique cDNA molecular identifiers. Two additional independent replicas of 1 million unique cDNA reads from the same blood draw were analyzed for two donors (one aged 18 to 30 and one aged 80 or older). Donors of different ages were randomly distributed across sequencing lanes to avoid experimental bias. Donors were grouped into four age groups: young (average about 15 years), middle-aged (39), aged (62) and long-lived (about 90). The investigation overall reported the following: A strong correlation was found between observed TCR beta diversity and the percentage of naive T cells measured by flow cytometry. Compared with the aged group, the long-lived group had more naive CD4+ T cells, fewer expanded clones and increased TCR diversity, a pattern suggesting age selection. Total diversity estimates from one million sequenced T cells were considered lower bounds and underestimates. As age increased, observed TCR beta diversity per million T cells dropped in a roughly linear way, and a significant reduction was already evident by age 40. Conclusive comparison of naive and antigen-experienced compartments was prevented by the profiling of bulk unsorted PBMCs. Because donor CMV infection status was unknown, age-related changes in expanded clonotypes were potentially confounded.

This clonotype has ten or more counts. The antigen it binds to is not known. Compared with germline, one end of the junction differs, possibly owing to a read error. The library came from 5' RACE. The data were produced on an Illumina HiSeq 2500. A second PCR of about 7 to 12 cycles was performed with a sample-barcoded 5' primer and a J-beta primer mix. A template-switch 5' adaptor carrying 12 random nucleotides introduced a unique molecular identifier onto each TCR beta cDNA molecule. Each sample yielded at least 2.5 million CDR3-containing paired-end reads. First-strand cDNA synthesis was performed from all RNA using the Mint cDNA synthesis kit, with priming by a TRBC-specific oligonucleotide. After uracil-DNA glycosylase treatment, a first 18-cycle PCR used universal primers M1SS and BC2_uni_R on all cDNA. The authors processed their data as follows. Normalization of each sample was performed by random selection of 1 million high-quality reads, each carrying a distinct molecular identifier. Reads with shared molecular identifiers were discarded instead of being binned into consensus sequences. MiTCR, set to a Q25 quality threshold and the strictest error-elimination algorithm, was used for CDR3 identification, clonotype clustering and error correction. A nonparametric unseen species model with Euler transformation was used to estimate lower-bound total TCR beta diversity. TCRdb reworked the public reads: Q25 trimming with fastp, MiXCR clone assembly, productive beta chains retained. Identical CDR3 protein sequences are pooled into one entry, listed with their most common genes and DNA. For this entry, the V and J calls and clone size follow TCRdb and not the study's own pipeline. This sample holds around 1,500,000 distinct CDR3 sequences; about 28% were observed only once. The ten largest clones represent 7% to 9% of the sample.

The roughly 39 donors, aged roughly 6 to 90 years, were systemically healthy Caucasian individuals from Russia. Each donor gave 9.5 to 10 milliliters of peripheral blood, drawn into EDTA-treated Vacutainer tubes. Ficoll-Paque density-gradient centrifugation was used to isolate PBMCs, with at least 7 million per sample. Total RNA was extracted from PBMCs with Trizol reagent, with at least 5 micrograms obtained per sample. The percentages of naive CD45RAhigh/CD27high T cells were determined by flow cytometry on a PBMC aliquot from every donor. The origin of this receptor is a woman aged 25 to 39 in good health. The sample taken for sequencing was blood.

The bases are TGCGCCAGCAGCCCAGGACAGGGAATGAACACTGAAGCTTTCTTT. It translates as CASSPGQGMNTEAFF. The rearranged segments are TRBV18 and TRBJ1-1; TRBD1 fits 8 bases in the junction. The CDR1 and CDR2 encoded by the germline V gene are KGHSH and LQKENI. The CDR3 holds 15 amino acids from the cysteine to the phenylalanine. The kept DNA is CDR3 alone, 45 bases in frame from the first base.